Here is one TCR beta chain with its context. The sample belongs to a study of T cell clonotyping in hematopoietic cell transplantation. The CDR3 length is 14 residues. V was pared by 3 bases and J by 4 bases, with 1 base of the junction left unmatched. Germline values: CDR1 KGHSH, CDR2 LQKENI. Using immunoSEQ multiplex PCR, the repertoire was profiled, and TCRdb retains in-frame clones only, with some absent. Seen here are roughly 17,000 clones, around nine tenths observed once, and the top ten hold about 5%. This receptor was taken from a man aged 40-49 years in good health. Some clones in this sample may be carry-over from other donors' samples. The genes are TRBV18 and TRBJ1-2, with 11 positions matching TRBD1. Sequencing was performed on peripheral blood mononuclear cells. The CDR3 loop reads CASSPGTGGYGYTF. The CDR3 nucleotides are TGTGCCAGCTCACCTGGGACAGGGGGCTATGGCTACACCTTC.